These 8 T cell receptor beta chains share one sample of origin, sequenced in a study of blood T cells in healthy people across ages. PCR was performed a second time for roughly 7 to 11 cycles using a sample-barcoded 5' primer and a J-beta primer mix. TCRdb used MiXCR to reprocess the 5' RACE reads, holding one entry per CDR3 protein. There are some 1.6 million distinct CDR3 sequences in the sample; about 35% occur only once, and about 11% lies in the top ten. What was sequenced was blood. These receptors all come from a woman aged 25-40 years in good health.

CDR3 in DNA: TGTGCCAGCAGCCAAGGTACCCGTCGCGAGCAGTACTTC. It yields the protein CASSQGTRREQYF. This chain joins TRBV3-1 and TRBJ2-5; D not resolved. TRBJ2-7 matches the DNA end more closely, so the J call is doubtful. The CDR3 covers 13 residues. CDR1 LGHDT and CDR2 YNNKEL come from the germline V gene (reference sequence).

This sequence joins TRBV9 and TRBJ2-3; D is unresolved. Germline V gene lookup returns CDR1 SGDLS and CDR2 YYNGEE. The CDR3 runs 15 residues. Trimming pared 0 bases from V and 0 bases from J, leaving 8 bases between. The chain's CDR3 is CASSVAGISTDTQYF. In DNA, the CDR3 is TGTGCCAGCAGCGTAGCGGGTATTAGCACAGATACGCAGTATTTT.

This clonotype was seen a few times. This rearrangement joins TRBV5-1 to TRBJ1-1, with D maybe TRBD1 (5 bases). The CDR3 has 16 residues. Germline CDR1 reads SGHRS; CDR2 reads YFSETQ. V was trimmed by 4 bases and J by 7 bases, leaving 23 bases between them. The CDR3 spells CASSLNTGAPSFEAFF. CDR3 nucleotide sequence: TGCGCCAGCAGCCTAAACACAGGCGCCCCTTCCTTTGAAGCTTTCTTT.

This clonotype was recorded a few times. The V gene is TRBV27, the J gene TRBJ2-3; no clear D gene. Germline CDR1 and CDR2: MNHEY and SMNVEV (reference sequence). V shed 11 bases and J shed 1 base, with 4 bases lying between them. The CDR3 sequence is 10 residues long. The CDR3 here is CALRTDTQYF. The DNA for the CDR3 is TGTGCCCTGCGCACAGATACGCAGTATTTT.

This clonotype was found a few times. J is TRBJ2-2 and V is TRBV20-1, with 13 positions matching TRBD2. With 5 bases clipped from V and 1 base from J, the junction kept 4 bases outside the gene matches. CDR1 is DFQATT and CDR2 is SNEGSKA in the germline V gene (reference sequence). The CDR3 loop spans 16 amino acids. In DNA, the CDR3 is TGCAGTGCTGCCGGGACTAGCGGGGTGAACACCGGGGAGCTGTTTTTT. Encoded protein: CSAAGTSGVNTGELFF.

This clonotype was recorded many times. V and J are TRBV4-1 and TRBJ2-7; D uncertain. The ends were cut back, 0 bases at V and 6 bases at J, with 9 bases in the middle. Per the germline V gene, CDR1 is MGHRA and CDR2 is YSYEKL. CDR3 length: 13 amino acids. DNA for the CDR3: TGCGCCAGCAGCCAAGATGGCCGAAGCGAGCAGTACTTC. Its translation is CASSQDGRSEQYF.

This clonotype occurred a few times. The chain couples TRBV3-1 to TRBJ2-7; TRBD2 might be the D (5 bases). The J call may be wrong; the DNA end is better matched by TRBJ2-5. CDR1 LGHDT and CDR2 YNNKEL come from the germline V gene (reference sequence). CDR3 length equals 14 residues. CDR3 residues: CASSIEGVKGTQYF. In DNA, the CDR3 is TGTGCCAGCAGTATAGAGGGAGTGAAGGGGACCCAGTACTTC.

The V and J genes are TRBV6-1 and TRBJ2-7, with TRBD1 matching over 10 bases. CDR3 length equals 16 residues. CDR1 and CDR2 from the germline V gene are MNHNS and SASEGT. After removal of 2 bases from V and 2 bases from J, the junction contained 6 bases not matched to a gene. The CDR3 DNA sequence: TGTGCCAGCAGTGAAACAAGGACAGGGGGTACCTACGAGCAGTACTTC. This sequence encodes CASSETRTGGTYEQYF.